The 12 T cell receptor beta chains below all came from one sample that was sequenced in a study of human T cells and chemical hapten exposure. TCRdb fed the RACE reads into MiXCR, producing one record per CDR3 protein. The sample has 380,000 or so distinct CDR3 sequences, about 5% seen once. As to time point: pre-sensitization, week 0. This sample's treatment: therapeutic diphenylcyclopropenone sensitization with weekly scalp DPC. The material was whole blood, obtained in connection with sensitization to the hapten diphenylcyclopropenone (DPC). The receptors were sampled from a woman younger than 35 with alopecia areata. Some clones in this sample may be carry-over from other donors' samples.

The rearrangement joins TRBV10-3 to TRBJ1-1, with D tentatively TRBD1 (5 bases). The CDR3 sequence is 11 residues long. The germline CDR1 and CDR2 sequences are ENHRY and SYGVKD. Trimming left V 6 bases short and J 7 bases short, with 9 bases between. CDR3 protein: CAISGGYEAFF. DNA of the CDR3: TGTGCCATCAGCGGGGGGTATGAAGCTTTCTTT.

This clonotype occurred a few times. V is TRBV12-5 and J is TRBJ2-2; D is perhaps TRBD1 (6 bases). CDR3 length: 18 amino acids. The V gene lost 5 bases and the J gene lost 0 bases, with 19 bases spanning the gap. Germline V gives CDR1 LGHNT, CDR2 FRNRAP. CDR3: CASGLLNRDSTNTGELFF. The CDR3 DNA follows: TGTGCTAGTGGTCTACTAAACAGGGATTCAACGAACACCGGGGAGCTGTTTTTT.

The rearrangement joins TRBV6-1 to TRBJ2-3; possibly TRBD1 for D (5 bases). Trimming shortened V by 7 bases and J by 2 bases, and 13 bases separated the two germline ends. CDR3 length: 14 residues. Germline V gene data show CDR1 as MNHNS and CDR2 as SASEGT. In nucleotides, the CDR3 is TGTGCCAGCATCTCAGGGTCCGTCACAGATACGCAGTATTTT. Protein sequence: CASISGSVTDTQYF.

This clonotype was counted only a few times. The V and J genes are TRBV4-3 and TRBJ2-3, with D uncertain. V was shortened by 1 base and J by 6 bases, with 14 bases between the two germline ends. There are 15 residues in the CDR3. Germline V lookup: CDR1 LGHNA, CDR2 YSLEER. CDR3 bases: TGCGCCAGCAGCCAAGCCTTCCCGGGCCCTGATACGCAGTATTTT. Translating gives CASSQAFPGPDTQYF.

This clonotype came up many times. The V call is TRBV6-5, the J call TRBJ2-5, with 10 bases matching TRBD2. The germline CDR1 and CDR2 sequences are MNHEY and SVGAGI. CDR3 length: 14 amino acids. The ends lost 8 bases at V and 7 bases at J; junction bases unmatched: 10. The CDR3: CASWVAGGPRTQYF. The CDR3 coding sequence is TGTGCCAGCTGGGTAGCGGGGGGCCCTAGGACCCAGTACTTC.

The chain is built from TRBV6-5 and TRBJ1-1; D is uncertain. The CDR3 spans 13 residues. Germline V gives CDR1 MNHEY, CDR2 SVGAGI. The V end was cut by 8 bases, the J end by 8 bases, with 18 bases between. The CDR3 loop reads CASGPAYYLEAFF. DNA for the CDR3: TGTGCCAGCGGGCCGGCCTACTACCTAGAAGCTTTCTTT.

This clonotype was seen a few times. The V call is TRBV6-1, the J call TRBJ2-2, with 9 positions matching TRBD2. The germline CDR1 and CDR2 sequences are MNHNS and SASEGT. This CDR3 has 19 amino acids. Trimming removed 6 bases from V and 0 bases from J; junction bases left unmatched: 14. In DNA, the CDR3 is TGTGCCAGCAGCAGAGACCGTTGGCGGGGGGGCACGAACACCGGGGAGCTGTTTTTT. Translating it yields CASSRDRWRGGTNTGELFF.

This clonotype was recorded at least ten times. This chain joins TRBV4-2 and TRBJ1-3, with D possibly TRBD1 on 5 matching bases. The V end lost 0 bases, the J end lost 2 bases, and 8 bases lay between the germline ends. The CDR3 is 15 amino acids. The germline V gene has CDR1 LGHNA and CDR2 YNFKEQ. Here the CDR3 reads CASSQEGQTGNTIYF. The CDR3 coding sequence is TGTGCCAGCAGCCAAGAGGGGCAGACTGGAAACACCATATATTTT.

The chain links TRBV6-5 to TRBJ1-1, with TRBD1 matching 7 bases. J gave up 5 bases and V 6 bases, and 3 bases lay outside the gene matches. CDR1 and CDR2 from the germline V gene are MNHEY and SVGAGI. The CDR3 has 12 amino acids. This chain's CDR3 is CASRKQGTEAFF. CDR3 in DNA: TGTGCCAGCAGGAAACAGGGGACTGAAGCTTTCTTT.

This rearrangement joins TRBV7-6 to TRBJ2-5, with 10 bases fitting TRBD2. Germline V gene data show CDR1 as SGHVS and CDR2 as FNYEAQ. The CDR3 length is 15 residues. J gave up 7 bases and V 4 bases, and 9 bases lay outside the gene matches. CDR3 amino acids: CASSSTSGLTGTQYF. The CDR3 coding sequence is TGTGCCAGCAGCTCGACTAGCGGGCTTACGGGGACCCAGTACTTC.

The chain couples TRBV11-1 to TRBJ2-5; D possibly matches TRBD1 or TRBD2 (5 bases each). CDR3 length equals 17 residues. Trimming took off 0 bases at V and 3 bases at J, with 17 bases between the two ends. Germline CDR1 is SGHAT and CDR2 is FQDESV (reference sequence). The CDR3 DNA reads as TGTGCCAGCAGCTTAGCCGGGTCCGGGACGCCCGAAGAGACCCAGTACTTC. Residues: CASSLAGSGTPEETQYF.

In this sample, this clonotype turned up a few times. A much larger clone is a single base away; this may be a read error. The chain carries TRBV5-6 and TRBJ2-6; D unclear. From germline, CDR1 is SGHDT and CDR2 YYEEEE. This CDR3 region has 13 residues. Trimming shortened V by 5 bases and J by 0 bases, and 3 bases separated the two germline ends. Here the CDR3 reads CASSDSGANVLTF. The CDR3 bases are TGTGCCAGCAGTGACTCTGGGGCCAACGTCCTGACTTTC.